This T cell receptor (beta chain) is drawn from a study of blood T cell repertoires in COVID-19. About the study: Samples came from the United States, Italy and Spain, spanning acute and convalescent COVID-19.

V was trimmed by 0 bases and J by 7 bases, leaving 11 bases between them. The CDR3 extends over 14 amino acids. Germline CDR1 and CDR2: SGHRS and YFSETQ. The authors' processing: Cell counts per sample came from amplifying reference gene primers. Some clones are missing from TCRdb's copy, which holds only in-frame ones; the method was immunoSEQ multiplex PCR. Clone size and the V and J calls come from that table; the DNA yielded D and trimming. The table records tens of thousands of clones, 88% of them present only once. The chain joins TRBV5-1 to TRBJ2-1, with a tentative D call TRBD1 (5 bases). The TCR comes from a human donor in a cohort sampled during active COVID-19. Sequencing was done on a sample of peripheral blood. The chain's CDR3 is CASSLGGPENEQFF. CDR3 DNA: TGCGCCAGCAGCTTGGGGGGCCCCGAGAATGAGCAGTTCTTC.